These 13 T cell receptor beta chains share one sample of origin, sequenced in a study of blood T cells in healthy people across ages. The use of a sample-barcoded 5' primer and a J-beta primer mix characterized a second PCR of about 6 to 12 cycles. TCRdb reanalysed the 5' RACE reads using MiXCR and keeps one entry per CDR3 protein. The data hold roughly 790,000 distinct CDR3 sequences, with about 42% observed a single time. What was sequenced was blood. All receptors derive from a woman aged 60-75 years in good health.

V and J are TRBV12-3 or TRBV12-4 and TRBJ1-1, with 7 nucleotides matching TRBD1. Trimming cost V 3 bases and J 4 bases; bases outside gene matches: 5. The CDR3 has 14 amino acids. DNA for the CDR3: TGTGCCAGCAGTTTCGACAGGGTTGGCACTGAAGCTTTCTTT. It is translated as CASSFDRVGTEAFF.

This clonotype was recorded a few times. The chain combines TRBV3-1 with TRBJ1-1; possible D gene TRBD1, 5 bases. CDR3 length equals 11 residues. The germline V gene has CDR1 LGHDT and CDR2 YNNKEL (reference sequence). Trimming stripped 6 bases from V and 8 bases from J, with 10 bases between. CDR3 loop: CASSEAGEAFF. The CDR3 coding sequence is TGTGCCAGCAGTGAAGCAGGGGAAGCTTTCTTT.

This clonotype was counted a single time. This chain uses TRBV9 with TRBJ1-1; no definite D call. Germline V CDR1 and CDR2: SGDLS, YYNGEE. Trimming took 0 bases from V and 8 from J, leaving 11 bases between them. The CDR3 has 13 residues. The CDR3 nucleotides read TGTGCCAGCAGCGTAGCCCCGTCCTCCGAAGCTTTCTTT. It yields the protein CASSVAPSSEAFF.

The chain recombines TRBV20-1 with TRBJ1-2, with 11 nucleotides matching TRBD1. CDR1 is DFQATT and CDR2 is SNEGSKA in the germline V gene (reference sequence). J was trimmed by 2 bases and V by 4 bases; bases with no gene match: 3. This CDR3 spans 14 amino acids. The CDR3: CSAMDRGRNYGYTF. The CDR3 DNA follows: TGCAGTGCTATGGACAGGGGGCGGAACTATGGCTACACCTTC.

This clonotype was picked up a small number of times. The gene calls are TRBV6-5 and TRBJ1-5; 8 bases map to TRBD1. Losses at the gene ends were 6 bases for V and 2 bases for J; bases not matched to a gene: 9. The CDR3 consists of 16 residues. Germline V gene sequence: CDR1 MNHEY, CDR2 SVGAGI. For the CDR3, the DNA is TGTGCCAGCAGCTCCGGACAGGGATGGGGCAATCAGCCCCAGCATTTT. Its protein is CASSSGQGWGNQPQHF.

The CDR3 nucleotides read TGTGCCAGCAGCTCCGGTTCGGTCTGGGGACTACAATCCTACAATGAGCAGTACTTC. Its translation: CASSSGSVWGLQSYNEQYF. V gene TRBV7-2 combines with J gene TRBJ2-1, with 7 nucleotides matching TRBD2. The DNA end is a closer match to TRBJ2-7, so the J assignment may be wrong. CDR1 and CDR2 from the germline V gene are SGHTA and FQGNSA. The CDR3 runs 19 residues.

V is TRBV6-6 and J is TRBJ2-7; 12 nucleotides line up with TRBD2. Germline CDR1 is MNHNY and CDR2 is SVGAGI (reference sequence). Germline trimming cut 6 bases from V and 0 bases from J; bases unmatched to any gene: 6. This CDR3 comprises 16 residues. CDR3: CASSPRTSGISYEQYF. DNA of the CDR3: TGTGCCAGCAGCCCCAGGACTAGCGGGATCTCCTACGAGCAGTACTTC.

This clonotype showed up just once. The DNA for the CDR3 is TGCAGTCCCTCGACAGACTACAATGAGCAGTACTTC. This encodes CSPSTDYNEQYF. The chain combines TRBV20-1 with TRBJ2-7; D may match TRBD1 or TRBD2 (5 bases each). V lost 8 bases and J 7 bases, leaving 18 bases between the germline ends. The V gene's germline CDR1 is DFQATT and CDR2 SNEGSKA (reference sequence). CDR3 size: 12 residues.

This clonotype occurred once. The chain links TRBV10-3 to TRBJ2-1; D unresolved. The CDR3 covers 14 residues. Trimming stripped 6 bases from V and 2 bases from J, with 11 bases between. Germline lookup yields CDR1 ENHRY and CDR2 SYGVKD. The CDR3 region is CAIRDPGPYNEQFF. In DNA, the CDR3 is TGTGCCATCAGAGACCCCGGCCCCTACAATGAGCAGTTCTTC.

The chain combines TRBV20-1 with TRBJ2-7, with D possibly matching TRBD1 (6 bases). The CDR3 length is 13 residues. Trimming removed 3 bases from V and 5 bases from J, with 14 bases in between. Germline V gives CDR1 DFQATT, CDR2 SNEGSKA (reference sequence). The CDR3 nucleotides read TGCAGTGCTAGTGTATCAGGGGAAGACGAGCAGTACTTC. Translation: CSASVSGEDEQYF.

The chain has TRBV6-2 or TRBV6-3 and TRBJ1-5; D ambiguous. The CDR3 has 17 amino acids. The germline CDR1 and CDR2 sequences are MNHEY and SVGEGT. The ends were cut back, 4 bases at V and 7 bases at J, with 23 bases in the middle. CDR3: CASSSNSRAGIGQPQHF. CDR3 nucleotides: TGTGCCAGCAGTTCCAATTCTCGGGCGGGCATCGGCCAGCCCCAGCATTTT.

This chain connects TRBV5-1 to TRBJ2-1; D remains ambiguous. The V and J ends lost 0 bases and 8 bases respectively, with 15 bases between them. Germline assignment: CDR1 SGHRS and CDR2 YFSETQ. CDR3 length: 15 residues. The CDR3 loop is CASSLDTHLSDEQFF. DNA for the CDR3: TGCGCCAGCAGCTTGGACACACACCTAAGCGATGAGCAGTTCTTC.

J is TRBJ2-7 and V is TRBV28; 8 nucleotides align to TRBD2. J gave up 3 bases and V 4 bases, and 8 bases lay outside the gene matches. Germline CDR1 is MDHEN and CDR2 is SYDVKM. The CDR3 runs 15 residues. The CDR3 bases are TGTGCCAGCAGTTCTTTAGCGGGATCCGGCTACGAGCAGTACTTC. The encoded protein is CASSSLAGSGYEQYF.